Each of the 2 T cell receptor beta chains below was sequenced from the same sample in a study of Graves' ophthalmopathy and Graves' hyperthyroidism. Amplifying from RNA transcripts, the study obtained TCR beta CDR3 regions. First-round RT-PCR relied on HTBI primers, and a second-round multiplex PCR came next. MiXCR was run by TCRdb on the multiplex PCR reads, yielding one entry per CDR3 protein. The table shows approximately 330,000 distinct CDR3 sequences, with about a sixth occurring only once. Material for sequencing was peripheral blood. These receptors were taken from an adult man with Graves' ophthalmopathy.

There are many counts of this clonotype. This sequence joins TRBV6-1 and TRBJ1-2; D is unresolved. Per the germline V gene, CDR1 is MNHNS and CDR2 is SASEGT. The V end lost 0 bases, the J end lost 3 bases, and 11 bases lay between the germline ends. This CDR3 is built from 15 residues. CDR3 amino acids: CASSEAFLADYGYTF. Here the CDR3 DNA reads TGTGCCAGCAGTGAAGCGTTTTTGGCCGACTATGGCTACACCTTC.

As to this clonotype: This could be a read error, since a much larger clone is one nucleotide away. The V call is TRBV5-1, the J call TRBJ2-7; TRBD2 matches at 8 bases. The CDR3 is made up of 15 amino acids. Germline V gene data show CDR1 as SGHRS and CDR2 as YFSETQ. J was trimmed by 0 bases and V by 3 bases; bases with no gene match: 5. The CDR3 DNA is TGCGCCAGCAGCTCACTAGCGGTAATCTCCTACGAGCAGTACTTC. Translating it yields CASSSLAVISYEQYF.